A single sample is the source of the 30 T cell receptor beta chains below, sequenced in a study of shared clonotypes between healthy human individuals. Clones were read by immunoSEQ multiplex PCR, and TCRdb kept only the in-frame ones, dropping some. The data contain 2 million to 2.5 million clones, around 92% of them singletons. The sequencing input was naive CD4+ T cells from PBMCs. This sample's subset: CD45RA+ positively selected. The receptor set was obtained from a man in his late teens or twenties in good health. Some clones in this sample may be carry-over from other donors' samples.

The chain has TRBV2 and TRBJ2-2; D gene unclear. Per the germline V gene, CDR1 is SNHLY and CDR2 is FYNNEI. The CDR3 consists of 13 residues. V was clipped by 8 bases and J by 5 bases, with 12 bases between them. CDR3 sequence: CASGGHGTGELFF. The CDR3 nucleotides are TGTGCCAGCGGCGGCCACGGAACCGGGGAGCTGTTTTTT.

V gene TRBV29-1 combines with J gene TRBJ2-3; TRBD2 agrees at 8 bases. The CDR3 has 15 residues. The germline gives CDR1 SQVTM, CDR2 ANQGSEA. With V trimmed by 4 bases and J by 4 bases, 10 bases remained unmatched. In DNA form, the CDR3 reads TGCAGCGTTGGTGGCAGCGGGAGCTTCGCAGATACGCAGTATTTT. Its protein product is CSVGGSGSFADTQYF.

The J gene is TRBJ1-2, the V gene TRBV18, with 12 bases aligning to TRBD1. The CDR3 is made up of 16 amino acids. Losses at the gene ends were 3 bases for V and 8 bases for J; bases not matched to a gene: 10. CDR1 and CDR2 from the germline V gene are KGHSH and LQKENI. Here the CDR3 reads CASSPVPGQGAQGYTF. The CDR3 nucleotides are TGTGCCAGCTCACCCGTCCCGGGACAGGGGGCCCAAGGCTACACCTTC.

The chain's CDR3 is CARSLEGNGTSDTDTQYF. The DNA for the CDR3 is TGTGCCAGAAGCTTGGAGGGGAATGGGACTAGCGACACAGATACGCAGTATTTT. The V gene is TRBV5-3, the J gene TRBJ2-3; 10 bases line up with TRBD2. TRBV5-3 is labeled an ORF, and its function is uncertain. J was trimmed by 2 bases and V by 0 bases; bases with no gene match: 9. CDR3 size: 18 residues.

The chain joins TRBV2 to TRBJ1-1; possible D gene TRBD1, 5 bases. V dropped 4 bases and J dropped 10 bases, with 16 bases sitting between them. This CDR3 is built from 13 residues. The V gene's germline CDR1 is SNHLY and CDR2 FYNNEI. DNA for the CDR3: TGTGCCAGCAGTGTGGGTCAGGGTGTAGGAGCTTTCTTT. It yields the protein CASSVGQGVGAFF.

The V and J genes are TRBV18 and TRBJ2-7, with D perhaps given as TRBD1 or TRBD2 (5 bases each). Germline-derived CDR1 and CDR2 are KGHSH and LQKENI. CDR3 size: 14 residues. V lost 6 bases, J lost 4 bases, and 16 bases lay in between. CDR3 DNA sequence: TGTGCCAGCTCGCGGGCAGGGCCACCGTACGAGCAGTACTTC. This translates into CASSRAGPPYEQYF.

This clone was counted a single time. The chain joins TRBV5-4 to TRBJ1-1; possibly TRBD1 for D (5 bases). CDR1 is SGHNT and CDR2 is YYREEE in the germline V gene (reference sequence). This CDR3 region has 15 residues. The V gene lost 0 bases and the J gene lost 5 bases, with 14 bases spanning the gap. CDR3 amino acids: CASSLGSRARTEAFF. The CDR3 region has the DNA TGTGCCAGCAGCTTGGGTAGCAGGGCAAGGACTGAAGCTTTCTTT.

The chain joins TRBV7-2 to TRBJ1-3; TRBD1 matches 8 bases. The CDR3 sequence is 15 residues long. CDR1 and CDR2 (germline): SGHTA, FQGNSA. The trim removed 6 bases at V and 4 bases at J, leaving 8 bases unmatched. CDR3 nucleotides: TGTGCCAGCAGTCCCACAGGGGGGTTAGGAAACACCATATATTTT. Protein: CASSPTGGLGNTIYF.

The CDR3 sequence is CSAGQGDLYEQYF. DNA of the CDR3: TGCAGCGCTGGACAGGGTGATCTCTACGAGCAGTACTTC. The rearrangement uses TRBV29-1 and TRBJ2-7; 8 bases map to TRBD1. Germline trimming cut 7 bases from V and 3 bases from J; bases unmatched to any gene: 8. From germline, CDR1 is SQVTM and CDR2 ANQGSEA. This CDR3 spans 13 amino acids.

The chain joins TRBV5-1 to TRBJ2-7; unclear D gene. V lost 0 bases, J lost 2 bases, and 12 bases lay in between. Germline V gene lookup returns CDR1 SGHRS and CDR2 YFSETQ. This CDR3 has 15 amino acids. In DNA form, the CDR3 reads TGCGCCAGCAGCTTGGGGGCAGGCAGCACCTACGAGCAGTACTTC. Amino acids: CASSLGAGSTYEQYF.

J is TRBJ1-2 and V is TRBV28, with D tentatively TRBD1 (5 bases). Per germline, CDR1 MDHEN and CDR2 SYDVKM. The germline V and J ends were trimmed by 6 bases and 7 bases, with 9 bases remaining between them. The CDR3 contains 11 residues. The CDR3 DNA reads TGTGCCAGCAGCCGGGACTCTGGCTACACCTTC. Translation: CASSRDSGYTF.

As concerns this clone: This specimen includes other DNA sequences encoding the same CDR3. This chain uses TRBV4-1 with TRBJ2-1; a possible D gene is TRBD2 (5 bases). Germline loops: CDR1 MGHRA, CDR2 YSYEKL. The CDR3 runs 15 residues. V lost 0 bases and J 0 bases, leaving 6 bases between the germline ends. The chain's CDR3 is CASSQDSGSYNEQFF. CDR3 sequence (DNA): TGCGCCAGCAGCCAAGACAGCGGCTCCTACAATGAGCAGTTCTTC.

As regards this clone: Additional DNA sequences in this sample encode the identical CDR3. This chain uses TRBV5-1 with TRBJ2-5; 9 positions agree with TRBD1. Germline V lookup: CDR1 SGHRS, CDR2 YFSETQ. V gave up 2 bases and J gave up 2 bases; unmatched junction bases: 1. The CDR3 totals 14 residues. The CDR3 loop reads CASSFGQGQETQYF. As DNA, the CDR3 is TGCGCCAGCAGCTTCGGACAGGGGCAAGAGACCCAGTACTTC. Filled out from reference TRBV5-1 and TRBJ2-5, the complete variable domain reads KAGVTQTPRYLIKTRGQQVTLSCSPISGHRSVSWYQQTPGQGLQFLFEYFSETQRNKGNFPGRFSGRQFSNSRSEMNVSTLELGDSALYLCASSFGQGQETQYFGPGTRLLVL.

CDR3 residues: CAWSPRGYSNQPQHF. The CDR3 DNA reads TGTGCCTGGAGTCCCAGGGGGTATAGCAATCAGCCCCAGCATTTT. The chain links TRBV30 to TRBJ1-5, with 7 bases matching TRBD1. The V gene end was trimmed by 2 bases and the J gene end by 0 bases; junction bases not matched to a gene: 4. The CDR3 runs to 15 residues. Germline V CDR1 and CDR2: GTSNPN, SVGIG (reference sequence).

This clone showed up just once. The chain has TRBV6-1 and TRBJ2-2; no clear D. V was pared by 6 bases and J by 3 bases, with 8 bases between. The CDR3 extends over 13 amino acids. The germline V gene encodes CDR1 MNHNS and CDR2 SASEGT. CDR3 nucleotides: TGTGCCAGCAGCCAAGGATACACCGGGGAGCTGTTTTTT. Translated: CASSQGYTGELFF.

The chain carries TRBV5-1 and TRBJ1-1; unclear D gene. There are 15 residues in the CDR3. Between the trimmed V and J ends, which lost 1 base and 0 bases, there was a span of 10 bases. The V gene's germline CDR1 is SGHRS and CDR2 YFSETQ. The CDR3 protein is CASSLYGSVNTEAFF. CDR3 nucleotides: TGCGCCAGCAGCTTGTATGGCAGCGTGAACACTGAAGCTTTCTTT.

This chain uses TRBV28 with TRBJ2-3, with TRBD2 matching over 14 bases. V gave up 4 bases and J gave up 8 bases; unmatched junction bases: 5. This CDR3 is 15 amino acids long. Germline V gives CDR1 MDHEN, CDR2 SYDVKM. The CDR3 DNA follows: TGTGCCAGCAGTTGGGGACTAGCGGGAGTTACTACGCAGTATTTT. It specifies CASSWGLAGVTTQYF.

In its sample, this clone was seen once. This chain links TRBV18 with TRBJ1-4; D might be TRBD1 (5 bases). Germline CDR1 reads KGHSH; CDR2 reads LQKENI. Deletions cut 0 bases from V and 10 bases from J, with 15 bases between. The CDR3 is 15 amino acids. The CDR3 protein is CASSPPGEEFAKLFF. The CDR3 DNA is TGTGCCAGCTCACCACCGGGGGAGGAGTTTGCAAAACTGTTTTTT.

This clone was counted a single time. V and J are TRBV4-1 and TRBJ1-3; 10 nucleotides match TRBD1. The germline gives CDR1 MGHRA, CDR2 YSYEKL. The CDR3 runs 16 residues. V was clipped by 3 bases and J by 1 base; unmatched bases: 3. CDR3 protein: CASSQVDRGSGNTIYF. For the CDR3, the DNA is TGCGCCAGCAGCCAGGTGGACAGGGGGTCTGGAAACACCATATATTTT.

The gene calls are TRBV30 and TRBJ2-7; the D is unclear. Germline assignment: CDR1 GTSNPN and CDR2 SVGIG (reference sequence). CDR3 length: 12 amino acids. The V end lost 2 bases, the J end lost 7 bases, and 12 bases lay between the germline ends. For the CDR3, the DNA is TGTGCCTGGAGTCTGGGAAGGCTAGAGCAGTACTTC. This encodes CAWSLGRLEQYF.

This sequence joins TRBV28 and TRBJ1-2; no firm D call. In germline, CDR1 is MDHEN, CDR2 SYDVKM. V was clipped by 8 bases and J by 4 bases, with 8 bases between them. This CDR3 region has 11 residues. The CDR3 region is CASYDLYGYTF. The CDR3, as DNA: TGTGCCAGCTACGATCTCTATGGCTACACCTTC.

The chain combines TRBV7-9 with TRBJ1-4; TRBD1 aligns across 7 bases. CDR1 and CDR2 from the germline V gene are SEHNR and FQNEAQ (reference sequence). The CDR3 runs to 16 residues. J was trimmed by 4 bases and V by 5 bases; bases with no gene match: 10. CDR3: CASSPGQVGLNEKLFF. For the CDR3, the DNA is TGTGCCAGCAGCCCAGGACAGGTGGGGCTTAATGAAAAACTGTTTTTT.

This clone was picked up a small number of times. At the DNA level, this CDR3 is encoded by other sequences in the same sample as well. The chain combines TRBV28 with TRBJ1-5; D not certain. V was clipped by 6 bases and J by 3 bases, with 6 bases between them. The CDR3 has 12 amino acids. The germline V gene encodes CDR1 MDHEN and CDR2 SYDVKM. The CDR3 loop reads CASRTVNQPQHF. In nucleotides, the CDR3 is TGTGCCAGCAGAACGGTCAATCAGCCCCAGCATTTT.

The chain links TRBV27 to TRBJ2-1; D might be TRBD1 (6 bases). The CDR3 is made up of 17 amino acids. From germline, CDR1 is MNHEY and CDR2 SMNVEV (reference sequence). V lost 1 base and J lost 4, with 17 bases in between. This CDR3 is CASSLFSSGHLYNEQFF. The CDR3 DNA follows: TGTGCCAGCAGTTTATTTTCTTCGGGACACCTATACAATGAGCAGTTCTTC.

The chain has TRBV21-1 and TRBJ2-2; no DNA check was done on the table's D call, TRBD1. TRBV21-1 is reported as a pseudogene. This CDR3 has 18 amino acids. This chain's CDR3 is CASSNSHSIQGNTGELFF. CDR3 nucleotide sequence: TGTGCCAGCAGCAACTCTCATAGTATTCAGGGGAACACCGGGGAGCTGTTTTTT.

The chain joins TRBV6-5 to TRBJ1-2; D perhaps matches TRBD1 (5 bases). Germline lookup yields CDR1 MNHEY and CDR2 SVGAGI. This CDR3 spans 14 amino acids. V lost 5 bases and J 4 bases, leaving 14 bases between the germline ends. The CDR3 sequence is CASSPPGQPYGYTF. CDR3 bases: TGTGCCAGCAGTCCCCCGGGGCAGCCCTATGGCTACACCTTC.

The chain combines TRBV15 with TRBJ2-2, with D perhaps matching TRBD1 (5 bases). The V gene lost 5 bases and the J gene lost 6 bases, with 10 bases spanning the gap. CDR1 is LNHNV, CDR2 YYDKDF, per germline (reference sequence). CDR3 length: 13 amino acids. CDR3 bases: TGTGCCACCAGCGGCAGGGTGGCCGGGGAGCTGTTTTTT. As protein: CATSGRVAGELFF.

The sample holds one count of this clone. CDR3 sequence reads: CASTPTVGGASYEQYF. The CDR3 DNA follows: TGCGCCAGCACCCCAACGGTCGGGGGGGCCTCCTACGAGCAGTACTTC. The rearrangement joins TRBV5-1 to TRBJ2-7; TRBD2 aligns across 8 bases. V was pared by 6 bases and J by 0 bases, with 11 bases of the junction left unmatched. Germline CDR1 and CDR2: SGHRS and YFSETQ. The CDR3 totals 16 residues.

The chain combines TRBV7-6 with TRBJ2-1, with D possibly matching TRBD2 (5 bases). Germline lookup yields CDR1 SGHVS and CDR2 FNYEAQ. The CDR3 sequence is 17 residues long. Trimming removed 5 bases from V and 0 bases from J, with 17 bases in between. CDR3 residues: CASSQPGSKGSYNEQFF. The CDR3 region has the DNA TGTGCCAGCAGCCAGCCGGGAAGCAAGGGCTCCTACAATGAGCAGTTCTTC.

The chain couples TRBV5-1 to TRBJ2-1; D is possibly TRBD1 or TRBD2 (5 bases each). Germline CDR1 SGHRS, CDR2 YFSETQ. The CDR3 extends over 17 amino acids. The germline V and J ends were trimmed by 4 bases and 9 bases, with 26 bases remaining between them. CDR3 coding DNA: TGCGCCAGCAGCCCAAGTCCCGGGACGGGGATGGGTGTTGAGCAGTTCTTC. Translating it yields CASSPSPGTGMGVEQFF.